These 7 T cell receptor beta chains were all obtained from the same sample, sequenced in a study of T-cell memory formation after mild COVID-19. TCRdb processed the 5' RACE reads anew with MiXCR; each CDR3 protein has one entry. The table has about 55,000 distinct CDR3 sequences, more than 8% seen once. The specimen was PBMCs or a T cell subset sorted from them (not recorded which). These receptors were taken from a man between 18 and 35 years old who had mild COVID-19 (a few samples of this study predate the infection). Cell type and time point are not known.

This clonotype was seen a handful of times. The gene calls are TRBV11-2 and TRBJ1-2; D is unresolved. Trimming removed 1 base at V and 7 bases at J, with 10 bases between. The CDR3 has 13 amino acids. Germline loops: CDR1 SGHAT, CDR2 FQNNGV. The CDR3 DNA reads TGTGCCAGCAGCTTAGGAGGGCTTGGTGGCTACACCTTC. Its protein is CASSLGGLGGYTF.

The chain joins TRBV11-1 to TRBJ1-6; 8 positions agree with TRBD1. The germline V gene encodes CDR1 SGHAT and CDR2 FQDESV (reference sequence). The CDR3 contains 16 residues. V lost 5 bases and J lost 7; bases outside the gene matches: 10. The CDR3 DNA is TGTGCCAGCAGCCCACTGGACAGGGTCCCGAATTCACCCCTCCACTTT. This codes for CASSPLDRVPNSPLHF.

The genes are TRBV29-1 and TRBJ2-6; D gene unclear. V lost 5 bases and J lost 4, with 9 bases in between. CDR1 is SQVTM and CDR2 is ANQGSEA in the germline V gene. The length of the CDR3 is 13 residues. The CDR3 region has the DNA TGCAGCGTTTTTGCAGTCGGGGCCAACGTCCTGACTTTC. Protein product: CSVFAVGANVLTF.

This clonotype was seen a handful of times. The chain links TRBV9 to TRBJ2-7, with 8 bases identical to TRBD1. V shed 0 bases and J 3 bases; nucleotides not matched to a gene: 5. The germline V gene encodes CDR1 SGDLS and CDR2 YYNGEE. CDR3 length: 15 residues. The CDR3 DNA reads as TGTGCCAGCAGCGTAGGGACAGGGTCGTTCTACGAGCAGTACTTC. This translates into CASSVGTGSFYEQYF.

This clonotype was observed at least ten times. V gene TRBV7-2 combines with J gene TRBJ1-1; 7 bases fit TRBD1. Germline V CDR1 and CDR2: SGHTA, FQGNSA. This CDR3 region has 14 residues. V gave up 5 bases and J gave up 4 bases; unmatched junction bases: 7. DNA of the CDR3: TGTGCCAGCAGCACATTGACAGGGCTCACTGAAGCTTTCTTT. Encoded protein: CASSTLTGLTEAFF.

This clonotype was counted a few times. The chain is built from TRBV5-1 and TRBJ2-2; 9 bases agree with TRBD2. The CDR3 is 16 amino acids. Germline V lookup: CDR1 SGHRS, CDR2 YFSETQ. V lost 7 bases and J lost 4; bases outside the gene matches: 11. The CDR3 loop reads CASSHGGGVGTGELFF. The CDR3, as DNA: TGCGCCAGCTCCCACGGCGGGGGGGTCGGCACCGGGGAGCTGTTTTTT.

The rearrangement links TRBV6-6 to TRBJ2-7, with D unresolved. Germline values: CDR1 MNHNY, CDR2 SVGAGI (reference sequence). The CDR3 runs to 13 residues. V gave up 5 bases and J gave up 4 bases, with 12 bases separating them. The CDR3 loop reads CASSDHAFYEQYV. In DNA form, the CDR3 reads TGTGCCAGCAGTGATCATGCCTTTTACGAGCAGTACGTC.